One T cell receptor (beta chain) is described in this entry. Its antigen is not identified. V gave up 9 bases and J gave up 1 base, with 16 bases separating them. CDR1 LNHDA and CDR2 SQIVND come from the germline V gene (reference sequence). The CDR3 is 15 amino acids. This sample is drawn from a study of T cell responses to AZD1222 COVID-19 vaccine. Study-level results: Researchers report vaccine-associated CD4 TCRs spanning spike, with dominance at 160-218 and 743-854. Variant regions that are unmutated are reportedly the target of nearly half of spike-specific TCRs.

The protocol was immunoSEQ multiplex PCR, while the TCRdb copy is restricted to in-frame clones and leaves out a portion. This table has nearly 110,000 clones, 87% appearing once. The V call is TRBV19, the J call TRBJ1-5; D call uncertain. Sample: peripheral blood, taken 28 days after the second AZD1222 dose. The TCR originated in an adult who received the AZD1222 COVID-19 vaccine. The chain's CDR3 is CARNETDQSNQPQHF. CDR3 nucleotide sequence: TGTGCCAGAAATGAGACGGACCAGAGCAATCAGCCCCAGCATTTT.